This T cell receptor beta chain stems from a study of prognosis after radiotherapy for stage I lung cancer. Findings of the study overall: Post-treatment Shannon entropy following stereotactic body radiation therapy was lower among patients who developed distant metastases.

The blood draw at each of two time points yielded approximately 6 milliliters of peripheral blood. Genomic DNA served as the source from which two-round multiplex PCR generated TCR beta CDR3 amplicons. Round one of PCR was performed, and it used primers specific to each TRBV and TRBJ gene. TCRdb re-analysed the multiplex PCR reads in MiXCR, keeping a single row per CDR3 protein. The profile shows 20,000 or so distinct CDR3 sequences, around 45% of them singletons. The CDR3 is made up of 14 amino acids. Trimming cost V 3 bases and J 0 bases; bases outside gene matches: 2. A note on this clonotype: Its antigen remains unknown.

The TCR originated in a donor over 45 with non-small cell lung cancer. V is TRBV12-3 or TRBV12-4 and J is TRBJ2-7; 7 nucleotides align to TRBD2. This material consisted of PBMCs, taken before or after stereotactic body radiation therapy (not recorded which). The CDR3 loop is CASSLGGNSYEQYF. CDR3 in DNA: TGTGCCAGCAGTTTGGGGGGGAACTCCTACGAGCAGTACTTC.